This TCR beta chain appears in the sequencing data of a study of T-cell reconstitution after alpha-beta-depleted transplantation in children. The junction had 5 bases not matched to a gene; V was cut back by 8 bases and J by 4 bases. This CDR3 has 14 amino acids. Germline CDR1 and CDR2: MDHEN and SYDVKM. Molecular barcoding with unique molecular identifiers was used for the TCRbeta library. TCRdb analysed the PCR reads with MiXCR anew, one entry per CDR3 protein. The top ten clones hold about 4.8% of a sample with about 250,000 distinct CDR3 sequences, around 25% of them seen once. Source: PBMCs, mostly from graft donor cells, taken 360 days after TCRalphabeta/CD19-depleted stem cell transplant. The sequence was obtained from a female patient aged 2-15 years who had a stem cell transplant for congenital amegakaryocytic thrombocytopenia, so the T cells may come from the graft donor. The V and J genes are TRBV28 and TRBJ1-2; 12 positions agree with TRBD1. The CDR3 protein is CASEGTGGAYGYTF. CDR3 in DNA: TGTGCCAGCGAAGGGACAGGGGGCGCCTATGGCTACACCTTC.